This T cell receptor (beta chain) was sequenced during a study of T cell responses to AZD1222 COVID-19 vaccine. Trimming left V 5 bases short and J 4 bases short, with 12 bases between. The CDR3 has 13 amino acids. Study-wide results and caveats: Only six or seven AZD1222 recipients tested seropositive at baseline. Donor demographics were predominantly white British with a female majority; clonal diversity may be underestimated. As reported, nearly half of all spike-specific TCRs target variant regions that are unmutated.

As to this clone: Its antigen is as yet unknown.

Measured with immunoSEQ multiplex PCR; TCRdb has only the in-frame clones, and not every one. Among about 78,000 clones listed, about nine tenths were seen once. The rearrangement links TRBV12-3 or TRBV12-4 to TRBJ2-7; D not resolved. The receptor was derived from an adult who received the AZD1222 COVID-19 vaccine. The sequenced sample was peripheral blood, obtained 28 days after the second AZD1222 dose. The CDR3 nucleotides are TGTGCCAGCAGTCCCAGTCGACTTTACGAGCAGTACTTC. Its translation is CASSPSRLYEQYF.